This T cell receptor beta chain was obtained from a study of T cell responses to AZD1222 COVID-19 vaccine (dated by TCRdb to about 2021). In the study overall: Because spike-specific TCR depth and breadth did not differ between the two schedules, AZD1222 recipients who got a second dose at roughly 4 weeks were pooled with those who got a second dose at roughly 12 weeks. Enrollment into the trials was organized by age into subgroups of 18-55, 56-69 and 70-plus years, and those subgroups contained roughly 160, 29 and 62 TCR-sequenced participants, respectively. TCR sequencing was performed for more than 230 trial participants, of whom around 200 were given two doses of AZD1222 and some 25 were given two doses of MenACWY control vaccine.

The label giving this sample's time point can be read as: baseline before first vaccination. Samples from vaccinated people were obtained from the UK trials COV001 and COV002, which included a single-blind randomized controlled phase 2/3 trial of AZD1222 (ChAdOx1 nCoV-19) in healthy adults. Trial participant PBMC samples were collected at day 0 and day 28 after the second dose for TCRbeta chain sequencing. As concerns this clone: The specificity of this receptor is unknown. There are no base qualities to consult, and no much larger clone falls within one base.

The study at large found these results: Reportedly, close to half of the unique spike-specific TCRs recognized epitopes lying outside the regions that are mutated in the B.1.351 and B.1.1.7 variants. Only five to seven AZD1222 recipients were SARS-CoV-2 seropositive at baseline, limiting conclusions about previously exposed vaccinees. A significant rise in spike-specific TCR breadth and depth was observed after two AZD1222 doses relative to day 0 and relative to MenACWY recipients. Participants were mostly white British and included more females than males, and it was suggested by the authors that clonal diversity may have been underestimated. In the small 56-69-year group, the increase in depth fell short of significance, most likely because of low power. Because no day 14 peak-response samples were available, the repertoires could be characterized only after the peak T cell response. Vaccine-associated CD4 TCRs spanned the whole spike protein, with dominant responses in regions 160-218 and 743-854.

For CDR1 and CDR2, the germline V gene lists ENHRY and SYGVKD. V is shortened by 2 bases, J by 4 bases, and the region joining them spans 14 bases. From the cysteine up to the phenylalanine, the CDR3 has a length of 16 residues. The entry retains the CDR3 DNA only, 48 bases that are in frame from base 1. The CDR3 regions of human TCRbeta chains were analyzed by immunosequencing. The original pipeline was this. Repertoire TCRs were checked for matches against a reference library of SARS-CoV-2-specific TCRs that had been generated using the MIRA antigen-specificity platform. Breadth meant the fraction of unique TCRs that were SARS-CoV-2-associated, whereas depth meant the fraction of total T cells that were SARS-CoV-2-associated. Using the MIRA data, each spike-specific TCR was mapped to the spike region that the TCR reacts to and placed in a CD4 or CD8 class. Log10-transformed breadth and depth values were compared by one-way ANOVA with Sidak's multiple comparisons tests. This is the immuneACCESS table as TCRdb keeps it, with only in-frame sequences that have V and J called. A part of the clones is gone; compared with another copy, unresolved V genes explain less than half, and the rest is unexplained. V, J and clone size derive from that table, while D and trimming were established from the DNA sequence. The sample table holds over 150,000 clones, of which over 75% were seen once. The ten largest clones capture 6.9% of the sample.

The chain uses TRBV10-3 and TRBJ1-4; perhaps TRBD1 is the D gene, with 6 bases matching. The starting material was peripheral blood, obtained on day 0 of AZD1222 vaccination. This TCR derives from an adult in good health. The CDR3 protein is CAISERGADLNEKLFF. The sequenced DNA is TGTGCCATCAGTGAGCGGGGGGCAGATCTTAATGAAAAACTGTTTTTT.